This record concerns one T cell receptor beta chain sequence. Its antigen remains unidentified. Germline CDR1 reads MNHEY; CDR2 reads SVGAGI. The CDR3 is 16 amino acids. V shed 0 bases, J shed 2 bases, and the junction held 4 bases outside the gene matches. RNA transcripts served as the template for amplifying TCR beta CDR3 regions. The HTBI primer set was used in a first-round RT-PCR of the TCR CDR3. TCRdb processed the multiplex PCR reads anew with MiXCR; each CDR3 protein has one entry. The sample includes some 350,000 distinct CDR3 sequences, around 15% of them seen just once. The data stem from a study of T cells in Graves' hyperthyroidism and ophthalmopathy. Study information: At the time of initial diagnosis and before any treatment, peripheral blood was collected. Study observations and caveats: Blood samples included most of the expanded thyroid clonotypes exceeding 0.001.

PBMCs were sourced from less than 13 ml fresh peripheral blood. The TCR originated in an older woman with Graves' ophthalmopathy. The chain couples TRBV6-5 to TRBJ2-3, with 8 bases identical to TRBD2. Input material: blood. CDR3 DNA sequence: TGTGCCAGCAGTTACTCAAGCGGGAGAGCCACAGATACGCAGTATTTT. Translation: CASSYSSGRATDTQYF.